This T cell receptor (beta chain) was identified during a study of T cell responses to AZD1222 COVID-19 vaccine. Study results and limitations: White British ancestry dominated among donors, who included more females, and clonal diversity was possibly underestimated. Recipients of AZD1222 seropositive at baseline numbered only six or seven. Two AZD1222 doses significantly raised spike-specific TCR breadth and depth over controls.

Second-dose timings of about 4 or about 12 weeks were pooled. Assay: immunoSEQ multiplex PCR; the TCRdb copy retains only in-frame clones and omits some. The sample contains 78,000 or so clones, 80% of which appear only once. Germline V CDR1 and CDR2: MGHRA, YSYEKL. V was cut by 4 bases and J by 2 bases, with 24 bases left in between. CDR3 length: 19 amino acids. As to this clone: The antigen is not known.

The clonotype was recovered from an adult who received the AZD1222 COVID-19 vaccine. Source: peripheral blood, taken 28 days after the second AZD1222 dose. J is TRBJ1-3 and V is TRBV4-1; D is possibly TRBD1 (5 bases). Here the CDR3 reads CASSRPGPTPENPGNTIYF. DNA of the CDR3: TGCGCCAGCAGCCGCCCGGGACCTACGCCCGAAAACCCTGGAAACACCATATATTTT.